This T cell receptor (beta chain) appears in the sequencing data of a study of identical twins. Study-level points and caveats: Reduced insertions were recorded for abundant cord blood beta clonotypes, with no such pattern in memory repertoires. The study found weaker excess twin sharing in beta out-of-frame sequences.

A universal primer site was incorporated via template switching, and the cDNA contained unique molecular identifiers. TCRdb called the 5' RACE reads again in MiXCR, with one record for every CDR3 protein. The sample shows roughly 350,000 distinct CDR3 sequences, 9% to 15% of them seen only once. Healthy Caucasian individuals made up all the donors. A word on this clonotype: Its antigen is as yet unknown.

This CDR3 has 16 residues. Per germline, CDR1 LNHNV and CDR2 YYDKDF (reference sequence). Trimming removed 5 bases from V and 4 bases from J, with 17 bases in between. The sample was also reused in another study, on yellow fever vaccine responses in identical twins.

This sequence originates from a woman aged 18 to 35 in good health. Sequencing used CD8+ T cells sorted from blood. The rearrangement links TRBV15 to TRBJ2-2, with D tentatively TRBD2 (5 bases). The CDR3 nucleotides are TGTGCCACCAGCCCAGAGGGAATTGGTGGCACCGGGGAGCTGTTTTTT. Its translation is CATSPEGIGGTGELFF. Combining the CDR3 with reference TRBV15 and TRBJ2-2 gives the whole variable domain DAMVIQNPRYQVTQFGKPVTLSCSQTLNHNVMYWYQQKSSQAPKLLFHYYDKDFNNEADTPDNFQSRRPNTSFCFLDIRSPGLGDTAMYLCATSPEGIGGTGELFFGEGSRLTVL.